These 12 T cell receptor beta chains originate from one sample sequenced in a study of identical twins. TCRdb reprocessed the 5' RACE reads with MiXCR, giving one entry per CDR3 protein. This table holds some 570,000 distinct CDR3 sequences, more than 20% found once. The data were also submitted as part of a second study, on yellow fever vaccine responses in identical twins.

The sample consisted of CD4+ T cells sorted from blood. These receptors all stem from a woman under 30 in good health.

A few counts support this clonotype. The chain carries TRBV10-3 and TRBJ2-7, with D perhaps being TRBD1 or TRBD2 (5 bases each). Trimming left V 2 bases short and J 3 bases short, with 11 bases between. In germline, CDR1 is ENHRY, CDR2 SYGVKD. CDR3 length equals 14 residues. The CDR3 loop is CAISEEGTIYEQYF. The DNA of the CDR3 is TGTGCCATCAGTGAGGAAGGGACCATCTACGAGCAGTACTTC.

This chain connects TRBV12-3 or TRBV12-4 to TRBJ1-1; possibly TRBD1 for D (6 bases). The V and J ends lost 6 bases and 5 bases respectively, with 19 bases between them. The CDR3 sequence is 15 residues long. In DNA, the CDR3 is TGTGCCAGCAGAACCGGGACAAGGGCATGGACTGAAGCTTTCTTT. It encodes CASRTGTRAWTEAFF.

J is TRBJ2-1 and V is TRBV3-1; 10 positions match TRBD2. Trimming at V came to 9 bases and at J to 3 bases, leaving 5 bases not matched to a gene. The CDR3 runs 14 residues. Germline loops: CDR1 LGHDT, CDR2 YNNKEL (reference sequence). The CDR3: CASARTSGYNEQFF. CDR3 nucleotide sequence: TGTGCCAGTGCCCGGACTAGCGGCTACAATGAGCAGTTCTTC.

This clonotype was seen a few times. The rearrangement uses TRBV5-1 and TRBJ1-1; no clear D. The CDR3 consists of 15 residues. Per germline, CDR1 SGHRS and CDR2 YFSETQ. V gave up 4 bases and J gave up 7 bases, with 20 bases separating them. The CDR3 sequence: CASSDPRLVSGEAFF. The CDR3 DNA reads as TGCGCCAGCAGCGATCCCAGGCTGGTGAGTGGTGAAGCTTTCTTT.

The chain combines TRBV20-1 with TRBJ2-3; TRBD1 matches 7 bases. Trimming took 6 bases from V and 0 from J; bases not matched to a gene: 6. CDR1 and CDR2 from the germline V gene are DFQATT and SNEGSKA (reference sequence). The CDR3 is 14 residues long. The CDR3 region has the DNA TGCAGTGCCCTGGGACAGCATAGCACAGATACGCAGTATTTT. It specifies CSALGQHSTDTQYF.

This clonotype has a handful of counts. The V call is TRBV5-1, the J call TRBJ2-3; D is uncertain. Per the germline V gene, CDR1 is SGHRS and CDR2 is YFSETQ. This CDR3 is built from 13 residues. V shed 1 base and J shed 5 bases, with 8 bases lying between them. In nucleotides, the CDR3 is TGCGCCAGCAGCTTGAATTATGGAGATACGCAGTATTTT. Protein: CASSLNYGDTQYF. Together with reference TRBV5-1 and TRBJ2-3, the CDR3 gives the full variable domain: KAGVTQTPRYLIKTRGQQVTLSCSPISGHRSVSWYQQTPGQGLQFLFEYFSETQRNKGNFPGRFSGRQFSNSRSEMNVSTLELGDSALYLCASSLNYGDTQYFGPGTRLTVL.

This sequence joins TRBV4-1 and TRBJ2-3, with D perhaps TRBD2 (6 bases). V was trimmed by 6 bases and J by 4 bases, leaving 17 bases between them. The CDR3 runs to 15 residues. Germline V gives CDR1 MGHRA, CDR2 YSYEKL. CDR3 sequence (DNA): TGCGCCAGCAGAACCCCGGGACTCCTTTCAGATACGCAGTATTTT. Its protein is CASRTPGLLSDTQYF.

This CDR3 reads CASSLGFSQHF. The CDR3 DNA reads as TGTGCCAGCAGTTTAGGGTTTTCCCAGCATTTT. V and J are TRBV28 and TRBJ1-5; D gene uncertain. V lost 2 bases and J lost 11, with 7 bases in between. This CDR3 comprises 11 residues. Per germline, CDR1 MDHEN and CDR2 SYDVKM.

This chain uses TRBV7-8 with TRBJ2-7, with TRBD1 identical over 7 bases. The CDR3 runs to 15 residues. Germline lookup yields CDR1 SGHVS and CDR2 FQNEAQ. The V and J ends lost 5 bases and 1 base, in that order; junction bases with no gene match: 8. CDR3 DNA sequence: TGTGCCAGCAGCACAGAGCCGGGACAGTCCTACGAGCAGTACTTC. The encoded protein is CASSTEPGQSYEQYF.

CDR3 DNA: TGTGCCAGCAGGGACGCTGGGAGGGGAGGCTATGGCTACACCTTC. Its protein product is CASRDAGRGGYGYTF. The chain employs TRBV6-1 and TRBJ1-2, with D possibly being TRBD1 (5 bases). Trimming removed 6 bases from V and 4 bases from J, with 18 bases in between. Germline V CDR1 and CDR2: MNHNS, SASEGT. The CDR3 length is 15 residues.

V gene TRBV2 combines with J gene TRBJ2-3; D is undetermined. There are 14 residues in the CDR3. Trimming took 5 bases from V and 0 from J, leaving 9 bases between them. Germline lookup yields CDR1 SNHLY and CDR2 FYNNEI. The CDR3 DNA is TGTGCCAGCAGTCCTCCTTACAGCACAGATACGCAGTATTTT. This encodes CASSPPYSTDTQYF.

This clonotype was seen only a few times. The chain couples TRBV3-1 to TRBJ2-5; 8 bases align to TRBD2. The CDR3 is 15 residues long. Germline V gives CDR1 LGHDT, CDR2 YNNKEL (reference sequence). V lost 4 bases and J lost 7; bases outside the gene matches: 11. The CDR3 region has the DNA TGTGCCAGCAGCCCGCAAAGCGGGGGCATAGGGACCCAGTACTTC. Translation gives CASSPQSGGIGTQYF.